A selection of T cell receptor beta chains follows, all from one sample in a study of STAT5B mutations in CD4+ large granular lymphocyte leukemia. Assay: immunoSEQ multiplex PCR; the TCRdb copy retains only in-frame clones and omits some. The sample includes tens of thousands of clones, about 80% seen only once; the top ten take less than 4.5%. Sample: CD4+ T cells from blood buffy coats. These receptors were taken from a human donor in good health. Both conserved end residues are part of each CDR3. Each record gives: J gene, D gene, V gene, clone size, CDR3 protein, CDR3 DNA. D genes are given only for firm matches. Size tells how often a clone was seen (once, few, many) or the class of an expanded clone, and some rows leave it out.

J: TRBJ1-1; D: TRBD1; V: TRBV6-1; size: -; CDR3: CASSERGRNTEAFF; DNA: TGTGCCAGCAGTGAGAGGGGGCGAAACACTGAAGCTTTCTTT
J: TRBJ2-1; D: TRBD2; V: TRBV29-1; size: -; CDR3: CSGLASGNEQFF; DNA: TGCAGCGGTCTGGCTAGCGGCAATGAGCAGTTCTTC
J: TRBJ2-3; D: -; V: TRBV5-4; size: -; CDR3: CASSLEQGLADTQYF; DNA: TGTGCCAGCAGCTTGGAACAGGGCTTAGCAGATACGCAGTATTTT
J: TRBJ2-7; D: -; V: TRBV7-9; size: -; CDR3: CASSFTGYEQYF; DNA: TGTGCCAGCAGCTTTACGGGCTACGAGCAGTACTTC
J: TRBJ2-6; D: TRBD1; V: TRBV15; size: few; CDR3: CATSSRDRGFSGANVLTF; DNA: TGTGCCACCAGCAGTAGGGACAGGGGGTTCTCTGGGGCCAACGTCCTGACTTTC
J: TRBJ1-5; D: -; V: TRBV10-1; size: -; CDR3: CASSEFHSYYGSEPQHF; DNA: TGCGCCAGCAGTGAGTTCCACTCTTATTATGGATCGGAGCCCCAGCATTTT
J: TRBJ2-2; D: -; V: TRBV29-1; size: -; CDR3: CSVRQGGIGELFF; DNA: TGCAGCGTCCGACAGGGAGGGATCGGGGAGCTGTTTTTT
J: TRBJ1-5; D: -; V: TRBV6-1; size: few; CDR3: CASSLVENQPQHF; DNA: TGTGCCAGCAGTTTGGTGGAGAATCAGCCCCAGCATTTT
J: TRBJ2-1; D: -; V: TRBV7-2; size: -; CDR3: CASSLAWRSSYNEQFF; DNA: TGTGCCAGCAGCTTAGCCTGGAGGAGCTCCTACAATGAGCAGTTCTTC
J: TRBJ2-7; D: TRBD1; V: TRBV7-2; size: once; CDR3: CASSSTGFHEQYF; DNA: TGTGCCAGCAGCTCGACAGGGTTCCACGAGCAGTACTTC
J: TRBJ2-2; D: -; V: TRBV28; size: few; CDR3: CASLNGRVGTGELFF; DNA: TGTGCCAGCCTGAATGGCAGGGTCGGGACCGGGGAGCTGTTTTTT
J: TRBJ1-1; D: -; V: TRBV18; size: -; CDR3: CASSPRNTEAFF; DNA: TGTGCCAGCTCACCACGGAACACTGAAGCTTTCTTT